What follows are 11 T cell receptor beta chains derived from one specimen sequenced in a study of early T cells in non-severe SARS-CoV-2 infection. TCRdb fed the 5' RACE reads into MiXCR, producing one record per CDR3 protein. The table shows 50,000 to 60,000 distinct CDR3 sequences, with approximately 10% occurring only once. Sequencing input: whole blood. The receptors come from an adult who was a healthcare worker with PCR-confirmed SARS-CoV-2 infection or an uninfected control (not recorded which).

This clonotype was counted between two and nine times. J is TRBJ2-7 and V is TRBV19; D possibly corresponds to TRBD1 (7 bases). Trimming cost V 7 bases and J 6 bases, with 16 bases left between them. This CDR3 comprises 13 residues. CDR1 and CDR2 from the germline V gene are LNHDA and SQIVND (reference sequence). The CDR3 bases are TGTGCCAGTAATCGGAACAGGGGAGGCGAGCAGTACTTC. Translated: CASNRNRGGEQYF.

This clonotype was observed many times. This chain connects TRBV7-7 to TRBJ2-5; the D gene could be TRBD1 or TRBD2 (5 bases each). The V gene lost 2 bases and the J gene lost 5 bases, with 9 bases spanning the gap. There are 13 residues in the CDR3. CDR1 and CDR2 (germline): SSHAT, FNYEAQ (reference sequence). CDR3: CASSLTGLETQYF. The CDR3 bases are TGTGCCAGCAGCTTAACGGGGCTTGAGACCCAGTACTTC. The whole variable domain, filled in from reference TRBV7-7 and TRBJ2-5, reads GAGVSQSPRYKVTKRGQDVTLRCDPISSHATLYWYQQALGQGPEFLTYFNYEAQPDKSGLPSDRFSAERPEGSISTLTIQRTEQRDSAMYRCASSLTGLETQYFGPGTRLLVL.

Many counts were recorded for this clonotype. The rearrangement joins TRBV5-1 to TRBJ2-5; D unclear. Germline V gene sequence: CDR1 SGHRS, CDR2 YFSETQ. Trimming removed 6 bases at V and 1 base at J, with 10 bases between. This CDR3 contains 13 residues. The DNA for the CDR3 is TGCGCCAGCACCCTCGAATTCCAAGAGACCCAGTACTTC. It encodes CASTLEFQETQYF.

The V gene is TRBV5-1, the J gene TRBJ2-5, with D perhaps TRBD1 or TRBD2 (6 bases each). The CDR3 covers 16 residues. The V and J ends lost 3 bases and 4 bases respectively, with 19 bases between them. Per germline, CDR1 SGHRS and CDR2 YFSETQ. CDR3 sequence: CASSSLLGGPGETQYF. CDR3 nucleotides: TGCGCCAGCAGCTCCCTCTTAGGGGGGCCGGGAGAGACCCAGTACTTC.

This clonotype came up a few times. This sequence joins TRBV11-2 and TRBJ1-1, with D unresolved. V gave up 8 bases and J gave up 1 base, with 11 bases separating them. This CDR3 comprises 13 residues. Germline V gene data show CDR1 as SGHAT and CDR2 as FQNNGV. For the CDR3, the DNA is TGTGCCAGCCTCTGGGCCACGAACACTGAAGCTTTCTTT. Its translation is CASLWATNTEAFF.

This sequence joins TRBV10-3 and TRBJ2-7; D is perhaps TRBD1 (5 bases). This CDR3 spans 13 amino acids. Trimming cost V 6 bases and J 9 bases, with 18 bases left between them. Germline V lookup: CDR1 ENHRY, CDR2 SYGVKD. This CDR3 is CAIRNPGLDRQYF. The CDR3 DNA sequence: TGTGCCATCAGGAACCCAGGGCTGGATCGGCAGTACTTC.

This clonotype occurred a few times. The chain carries TRBV7-3 and TRBJ2-1; tentatively, D is TRBD2 (5 bases). The CDR3 loop spans 15 amino acids. V lost 6 bases and J 4 bases, leaving 16 bases between the germline ends. Germline V gives CDR1 SGHTA, CDR2 FQGTGA. The CDR3 sequence: CASSLGVAAYNEQFF. The CDR3 DNA is TGTGCCAGCAGTCTCGGGGTAGCAGCGTACAATGAGCAGTTCTTC.

Only a few counts were recorded for this clonotype. The genes are TRBV10-3 and TRBJ1-6; 9 nucleotides match TRBD1. Per germline, CDR1 ENHRY and CDR2 SYGVKD. The CDR3 covers 17 residues. V lost 3 bases, J lost 10 bases, and 13 bases stayed unmatched. For the CDR3, the DNA is TGTGCCATCAGTGATTTACAGGGGGCACCCTTGGAGTCACCCCTCCACTTT. Amino acid sequence: CAISDLQGAPLESPLHF.

This clonotype has more than one count but fewer than ten. CDR3 DNA: TGTGCCAGCTCACCATCGGGGGGTAACACTGAAGCTTTCTTT. Its translation is CASSPSGGNTEAFF. The rearrangement joins TRBV18 to TRBJ1-1; D is possibly TRBD1 (5 bases). Trimming left V 2 bases short and J 2 bases short, with 9 bases between. Germline V gene sequence: CDR1 KGHSH, CDR2 LQKENI. The CDR3 extends over 14 amino acids. Combining the CDR3 with reference TRBV18 and TRBJ1-1 gives the whole variable domain NAGVMQNPRHLVRRRGQEARLRCSPMKGHSHVYWYRQLPEEGLKFMVYLQKENIIDESGMPKERFSAEFPKEGPSILRIQQVVRGDSAAYFCASSPSGGNTEAFFGQGTRLTVV.

In this sample, this clonotype turned up a few times. One junction end disagrees with the germline gene, perhaps due to a read error. The chain uses TRBV20-1 and TRBJ1-6; D gene ambiguous. The CDR3 length is 14 residues. Germline lookup yields CDR1 DFQATT and CDR2 SNEGSKA (reference sequence). The CDR3 coding sequence is TGCAGTGCAAGAGGGAGCTCCTATAATTCACCCCTCCACTTT. Amino acids: CSARGSSYNSPLHF.

The gene calls are TRBV7-2 and TRBJ2-5; D is unresolved. Trimming left V 2 bases short and J 3 bases short, with 13 bases between. The CDR3 sequence is 15 residues long. Germline CDR1 is SGHTA and CDR2 is FQGNSA. The CDR3, as DNA: TGTGCCAGCAGCTTAAGAGGCGAAAGGGAAGAGACCCAGTACTTC. It encodes CASSLRGEREETQYF.